Listed below are T cell receptor beta chains from one sample, sequenced in a study of blood T cells in healthy people across ages. One entry per CDR3 protein, called by TCRdb with MiXCR from the 5' RACE reads. The table lists hundreds of thousands of distinct CDR3 sequences, approximately 25% of them singletons. These data also formed part of another study, on T cells of mothers and their children.

The sequenced sample consisted of blood. These receptors came from a boy between 10 and 17 years old in good health. Both conserved end residues are part of each CDR3. The order of the fields is J gene, D gene, V gene, clone size, CDR3 DNA, CDR3 protein. The D gene is left open where the match is weak. Only part of the rows carry a size: once, few, many, or a class if the clone is expanded.

J: TRBJ2-7
D: NA
V: TRBV12-3/TRBV12-4
size: few
DNA: TGTGCCAGCAGTTTACAGGGGTCGACCTCCTACGAGCAGTACTTC
CDR3: CASSLQGSTSYEQYF

J: TRBJ2-7
D: NA
V: TRBV5-1
size: NA
DNA: TGCGCCAGCAGCAGCCACCTCATGGGGAACGAGCAGTACTTC
CDR3: CASSSHLMGNEQYF

J: TRBJ2-1
D: NA
V: TRBV20-1
size: NA
DNA: TGCAGTGCCGCGTGGGGTGTCTATGAGCAGTTCTTC
CDR3: CSAAWGVYEQFF

J: TRBJ1-4
D: TRBD1
V: TRBV15
size: NA
DNA: TGTGCCACCAGCAGACCGGACAGGGTAAATGAAAAACTGTTTTTT
CDR3: CATSRPDRVNEKLFF

J: TRBJ1-5
D: NA
V: TRBV27
size: NA
DNA: TGTGCCAGCAGTCAGGGGTTCAATCAGCCCCAGCATTTT
CDR3: CASSQGFNQPQHF

J: TRBJ2-3
D: NA
V: TRBV6-4
size: few
DNA: TGTGCCAGCAGTGACTCTTTTAACACGGCAGATACGCAGTATTTT
CDR3: CASSDSFNTADTQYF

J: TRBJ2-3
D: TRBD2
V: TRBV7-9
size: many
DNA: TGTGCCAGCAGCTCCGGGACTAACACAGATACGCAGTATTTT
CDR3: CASSSGTNTDTQYF

J: TRBJ2-1
D: TRBD2
V: TRBV27
size: NA
DNA: TGTGCCAGCAGTTTATCCGGGACTAGCGGGGGCTACAATGAGCAGTTCTTC
CDR3: CASSLSGTSGGYNEQFF

J: TRBJ2-1
D: NA
V: TRBV6-1
size: NA
DNA: TGTGCCAGCAGTCCAGACGAAGGGGGGCGGTCCTACAATGAGCAGTTCTTC
CDR3: CASSPDEGGRSYNEQFF

J: TRBJ1-1
D: NA
V: TRBV2
size: NA
DNA: TGTGCCAGCAGTAGGGACATCGGTCATGGTGAAGCTTTCTTT
CDR3: CASSRDIGHGEAFF

J: TRBJ1-1
D: NA
V: TRBV11-1
size: many
DNA: TGTGCCAGCAGCCCCCGGGACGGGAACACTGAAGCTTTCTTT
CDR3: CASSPRDGNTEAFF

J: TRBJ2-4
D: TRBD2
V: TRBV4-1
size: NA
DNA: TGCGCCAGCAGCCAAGGGACTAGCAAAAACATTCAGTACTTC
CDR3: CASSQGTSKNIQYF

J: TRBJ2-1
D: NA
V: TRBV20-1
size: NA
DNA: TGCAGTGCGACAGCAGGGGATAATGAGCAGTTCTTC
CDR3: CSATAGDNEQFF

J: TRBJ1-2
D: NA
V: TRBV3-1
size: NA
DNA: TGTGCCAGCAGCCAAATGTGGAATGGCTACACCTTC
CDR3: CASSQMWNGYTF

J: TRBJ1-2
D: NA
V: TRBV29-1
size: few
DNA: TGCAGCGTTGGTGGGAGTTCACGTGGCTACACCTTC
CDR3: CSVGGSSRGYTF

J: TRBJ2-3
D: NA
V: TRBV6-2/TRBV6-3
size: NA
DNA: TGTGCCAGCAGTCTACAACTTAGCACAGATACGCAGTATTTT
CDR3: CASSLQLSTDTQYF